This is a list of T cell receptor beta chains from one sample in a study of OX40 agonist ivuxolimab in advanced cancers. The method was immunoSEQ multiplex PCR; TCRdb's version includes in-frame clones alone and lacks a portion of them. The sample carries about 40,000 clones, around 88% recorded once. The sample in question was CD4+ or CD8+ T cells sorted from blood, obtained in a trial of the OX40 agonist ivuxolimab. All receptors come from an adult with an advanced solid tumor such as melanoma, head and neck, liver or kidney cancer. CDR3s leave out the opening cysteine and the closing phenylalanine or tryptophan. For some rows the clone size is stated as once, few or many, or as a class when expanded; others skip it.

v_call	j_call	clone_size	cdr3_aa
TRBV10-2	TRBJ2-5	-	ASSDLRLAGGSETQY
TRBV11-2	TRBJ2-7	few	ASSFGTSGYEQY
TRBV7-3	TRBJ2-7	-	ASSQVGGEQY
TRBV6-5	TRBJ1-1	once	ASSYSAGTAF
TRBV2	TRBJ1-1	few	ASSGWQGEAF
TRBV28	TRBJ2-7	few	ASSPIGGGGHEQY
TRBV27	TRBJ1-4	-	ATKLLATNEKLF
TRBV9	TRBJ1-1	-	ASSEGVNTEAF
TRBV19	TRBJ1-2	-	ATSGSPGAGGYT
TRBV25-1	TRBJ1-1	-	ASSITVNTEAF
TRBV4-1	TRBJ1-1	-	ASSQTPGAPSLNTEAF
TRBV27	TRBJ2-1	once	ASSFGTGSSEQF
TRBV15	TRBJ2-1	-	ATSIKAGGLVEQF
TRBV7-3	TRBJ2-1	many	ASSLYGLAGDEQF
TRBV13	TRBJ2-5	-	ASSRVLRGETQY
TRBV30	TRBJ2-7	-	AWSPGQGAGEQY
TRBV11-2	TRBJ1-3	-	ASSFTLPSSGNTIY
TRBV14	TRBJ2-1	-	ASSQHRGADNEQF
TRBV19	TRBJ2-7	-	ASSRGVDEDEQY
TRBV28	TRBJ2-1	-	ASSLTGDRVNEQF